The text below deals with one T cell receptor beta chain. This clone has a count of ten or more. The antigen this receptor binds is unknown. The input lacks base qualities; no much larger clone sits a single base away. This sample was taken from a study of CD8+ T cells in alopecia areata (dated by TCRdb to the late 2010s). Context from the whole study: The treated patients, all with moderate-to-severe alopecia areata, were enrolled in an open-label pilot trial of oral tofacitinib given at 5 to 10 mg twice daily. The SALT score, which quantifies the percentage of affected scalp surface area, was used to measure disease severity in treated patients. immunoSEQ multiplex PCR using 35 Vbeta forward primers and 13 Jbeta reverse primers was used to amplify TCRbeta CDR3 regions. In both human patients and the C3H/HeJ mouse model, the study applied high-throughput TCRbeta sequencing to look at T cell clonal expansion in alopecia areata. Clonality in the scalp was compared among normal scalp (n=4), patchy alopecia areata scalp (n=8), and alopecia totalis/universalis scalp (n=8). Biopsies were taken from tofacitinib-treated patients at baseline and at 4 and 24 weeks of treatment, and a later scalp biopsy was taken in several of the tofacitinib-treated patients. On the human side, TCRbeta sequencing was run on scalp tissue and on sorted CD4+ and CD8+ peripheral blood T cells from healthy controls and from alopecia areata patients with either patchy or totalis/universalis disease. The RNA source kit depended on sample type: the PAXgene miRNA kit for fixed scalp, the miRNeasy kit for PBMCs, and the RNeasy kit for mouse skin. Tofacitinib was administered for 6 to 18 months, and 6 months of follow-up off drug were then conducted to assess delayed response and recurrence. The study at large found these results: Many expanded lesional clones were found to persist in scalp and blood during tofacitinib treatment, and relapse after treatment cessation may be partly explained by this persistence. Shared TCR sequences between patients were less evident than in mice, which may be partly attributable to HLA diversity in the patient population. Tofacitinib significantly lowered scalp clonality and the number of expanded CD8+ clones among the top 100 scalp clones. Unlike mouse skin, which is dominated by gammadelta T cells, normal human skin has resident alphabeta T cells that are also sequenced, and this complicates analysis of the scalp TCR repertoire. Because the treated cohort was small and had just a single nonresponder, larger studies are needed to establish links between baseline CD8+ expansion and response. Higher clonality and more expanded CD8+ clones were observed in lesional scalp than in normal scalp, particularly in alopecia totalis/universalis, a finding suggestive of antigenic drive.

Including the terminal cysteine and phenylalanine, the CDR3 comprises 14 residues. The read is trimmed to its CDR3 DNA, 42 bases read in frame from base 1. V and J are truncated by 6 bases and 1 base respectively, leaving an intervening sequence of 9 bases. Reading the germline V gene gives CDR1 SGHTA and CDR2 FQGNSA. In the paper's terms, the treatment or condition label means: oral pan-JAK inhibitor, 5-10 mg twice daily. Lesional scalp punch biopsies and peripheral blood were collected from alopecia areata patients. PBMCs were separated by density centrifugation and stained for CD3, CD4 and CD8, after which CD4+ and CD8+ T cells were sorted on a FACSAria. The protocol used for the library was the immunoSEQ multiplex PCR assay. For TCR sequencing, RNA was extracted from every sample and reverse transcribed into cDNA to serve as template. First-strand cDNA was synthesized using SuperScript III with a 2:1 mix of oligo-dT and random hexamers. A synthetic immune receptor repertoire was used to assess amplification bias, and residual bias was removed computationally. Regarding the original processing steps: Raw reads were preprocessed to remove errors, and CDR3 was defined according to IMGT conventions as the region from the conserved cysteine to phenylalanine. Clonality was calculated as 1 minus Shannon entropy normalized by log2 of the number of productive unique TCRs. Whether each scalp clone was CD4 or CD8 was inferred by checking scalp TCRbeta sequences against the CD4 and CD8 repertoires from sorted blood. Drawn from immuneACCESS, this table holds only the in-frame rearrangements with V and J called that TCRdb kept. Clones are partly lost; checked studies trace under half to an unresolved V gene and leave the rest unexplained. V, J and clone size derive from that table, while D and trimming were established from the DNA sequence. In all, the sample holds hundreds of thousands of clones, and around 66% of those were seen once. The top ten clones comprise roughly 1.2% of the sample.

Sequencing was performed on CD4+ T cells sorted from blood, taken around week 46, from a patient treated with tofacitinib. This receptor was taken from a human donor with alopecia areata. The chain is made from TRBV7-2 and TRBJ2-2, with the D segment identity uncertain. Here the CDR3 is given as CASRKDMNTGELFF. The DNA reads as follows: TGTGCCAGCAGGAAAGACATGAACACCGGGGAGCTGTTTTTT.